This section outlines one T cell receptor beta chain sequence together with its context. This specimen comes from a study of blood T cell repertoires in COVID-19. Study context: Material from acute and convalescent COVID-19 was sourced from the United States, Italy and Spain. From T cells, B-cell-depleted T cells, or PBMCs came the material, which was cDNA or gDNA.

Per the original methods: Using reference gene primer amplification, nucleated cell counts were estimated. Profiled with immunoSEQ multiplex PCR; TCRdb holds only in-frame clones, not every one. That table is the source of V, J and clone size, and D and trimming were worked out from the DNA. Seen here are some 150,000 clones, 80% to 90% observed once, and the top ten hold about 3.5%. Trimming stripped 5 bases from V and 6 bases from J, with 19 bases between. The germline V gene has CDR1 MDHEN and CDR2 SYDVKM. The CDR3 is 16 residues long. The TCR was taken from a man in his 70s with acute or convalescent COVID-19. Sequencing was done on a sample of peripheral blood. The J gene is TRBJ2-2, the V gene TRBV28; tentative D call: TRBD2 (6 bases). DNA of the CDR3: TGTGCCAGCAGTCTACGGGACTCCCGGGCGGCCGGGGAGCTGTTTTTT. Translation: CASSLRDSRAAGELFF.